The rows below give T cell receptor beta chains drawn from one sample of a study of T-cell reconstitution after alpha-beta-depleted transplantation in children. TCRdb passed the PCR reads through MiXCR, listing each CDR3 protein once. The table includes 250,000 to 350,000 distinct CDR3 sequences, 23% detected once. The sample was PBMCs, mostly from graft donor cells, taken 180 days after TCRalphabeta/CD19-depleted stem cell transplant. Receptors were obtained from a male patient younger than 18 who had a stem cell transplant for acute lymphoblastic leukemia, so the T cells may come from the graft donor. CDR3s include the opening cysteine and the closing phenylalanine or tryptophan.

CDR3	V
CASSLVGSYYGYTF	TRBV5-6
CASRRLALQSDTQYF	TRBV12-3/TRBV12-4
CASRVQGSGNQPQHF	TRBV6-1
CASSLAQGLGVETQYF	TRBV7-2
CACTGGGGELFF	TRBV25-1
CASRERYQPGTGGSTDTQYF	TRBV11-1
CASSVGVSGNHEQYF	TRBV9
CVTRGNTGELFF	TRBV20-1
CSVDYEQYF	TRBV29-1
CASSRDRAEKLFF	TRBV7-3
CATSDRGTGLYGYTF	TRBV24-1
CASSLNSLEAFF	TRBV12-3/TRBV12-4
CASALAGYSYEQYF	TRBV12-3/TRBV12-4
CSVSGQSYGYTF	TRBV29-1